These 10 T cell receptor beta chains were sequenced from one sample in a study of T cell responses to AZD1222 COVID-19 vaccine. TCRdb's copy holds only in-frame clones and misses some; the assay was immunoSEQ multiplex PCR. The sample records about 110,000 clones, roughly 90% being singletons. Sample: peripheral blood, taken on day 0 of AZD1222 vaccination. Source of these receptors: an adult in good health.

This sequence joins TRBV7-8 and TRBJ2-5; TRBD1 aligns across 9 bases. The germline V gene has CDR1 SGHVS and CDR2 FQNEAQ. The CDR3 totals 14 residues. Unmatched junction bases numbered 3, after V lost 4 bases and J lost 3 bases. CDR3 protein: CASSYDRGEETQYF. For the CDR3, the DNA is TGTGCCAGCAGCTATGACAGGGGGGAAGAGACCCAGTACTTC.

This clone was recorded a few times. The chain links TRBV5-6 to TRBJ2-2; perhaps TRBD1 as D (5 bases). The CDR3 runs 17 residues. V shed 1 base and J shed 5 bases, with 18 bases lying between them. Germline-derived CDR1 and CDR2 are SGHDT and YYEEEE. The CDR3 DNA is TGTGCCAGCAGCTTGTTCATGACAGCAGGTTCAACCGGGGAGCTGTTTTTT. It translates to CASSLFMTAGSTGELFF.

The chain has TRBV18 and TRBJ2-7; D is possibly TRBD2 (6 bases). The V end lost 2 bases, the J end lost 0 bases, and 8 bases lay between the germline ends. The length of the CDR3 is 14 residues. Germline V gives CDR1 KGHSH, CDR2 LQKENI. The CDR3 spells CASSPTSLSYEQYF. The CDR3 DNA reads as TGTGCCAGCTCACCAACTAGCCTCTCCTACGAGCAGTACTTC. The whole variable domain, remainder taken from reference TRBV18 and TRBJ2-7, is NAGVMQNPRHLVRRRGQEARLRCSPMKGHSHVYWYRQLPEEGLKFMVYLQKENIIDESGMPKERFSAEFPKEGPSILRIQQVVRGDSAAYFCASSPTSLSYEQYFGPGTRLTVT.

The CDR3 bases are TGCGCCAGCAGCCAATTCGGGGAAGAGTTCTTT. Translating it yields CASSQFGEEFF. The V gene is TRBV4-1, the J gene TRBJ1-1; no reliable D call. The CDR3 covers 11 residues. CDR1 and CDR2 from the germline V gene are MGHRA and YSYEKL. V shed 2 bases and J shed 14 bases, with 12 bases lying between them.

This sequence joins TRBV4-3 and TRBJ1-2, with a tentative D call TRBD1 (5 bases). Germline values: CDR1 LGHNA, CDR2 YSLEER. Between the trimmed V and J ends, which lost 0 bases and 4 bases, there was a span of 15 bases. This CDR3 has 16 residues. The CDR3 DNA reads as TGCGCCAGCAGCCAAGACAGTCAGGGCGCGATCTATGGCTACACCTTC. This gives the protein CASSQDSQGAIYGYTF.

Here the CDR3 reads CASGLAASYEQYF. CDR3 nucleotide sequence: TGTGCCAGCGGACTAGCTGCCTCCTACGAGCAGTACTTC. The J gene is TRBJ2-7, the V gene TRBV12-3 or TRBV12-4; 8 positions agree with TRBD2. The V segment lost 8 bases and the J segment 0 bases; nucleotides outside the gene matches: 3. The CDR3 runs 13 residues.

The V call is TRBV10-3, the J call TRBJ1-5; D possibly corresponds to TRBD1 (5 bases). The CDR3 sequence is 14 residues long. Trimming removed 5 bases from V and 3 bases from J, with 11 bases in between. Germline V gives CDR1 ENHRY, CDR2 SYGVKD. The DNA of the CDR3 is TGTGCCATCAGTAACCGGGGGAACAATCAGCCCCAGCATTTT. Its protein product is CAISNRGNNQPQHF.

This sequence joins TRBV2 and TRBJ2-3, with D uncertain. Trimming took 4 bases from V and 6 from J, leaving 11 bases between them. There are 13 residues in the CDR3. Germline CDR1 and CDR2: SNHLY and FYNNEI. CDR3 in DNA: TGTGCCAGCAGTGGCCAGTTTCTGGATACGCAGTATTTT. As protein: CASSGQFLDTQYF.

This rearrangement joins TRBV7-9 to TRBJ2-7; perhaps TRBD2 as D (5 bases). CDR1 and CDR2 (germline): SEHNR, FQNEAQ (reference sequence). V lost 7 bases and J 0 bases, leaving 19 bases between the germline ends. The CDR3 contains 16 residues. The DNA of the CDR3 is TGTGCCAGCACTTACAGCGGCGAAGGGTTCTCCTACGAGCAGTACTTC. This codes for CASTYSGEGFSYEQYF.

The CDR3 is CASSPPAGRTEAFF. CDR3 coding DNA: TGTGCCAGCAGTCCCCCCGCAGGGCGCACTGAAGCTTTCTTT. The chain recombines TRBV6-5 with TRBJ1-1; D might be TRBD1 (5 bases). Germline V gene sequence: CDR1 MNHEY, CDR2 SVGAGI. Trimming left V 5 bases short and J 4 bases short, with 14 bases between. The CDR3 is 14 amino acids.